These 19 T cell receptor beta chains were sequenced from one sample in a study of molecular identifiers for immune sequencing clone quantification. From the PCR reads, TCRdb called clonotypes with MiXCR, one entry per CDR3 protein. The table includes approximately 680,000 distinct CDR3 sequences, around 25% detected once. The sequenced sample consisted of naive CD8+ T cells from blood, with Jurkat cell RNA spiked in. Subset given: FACS-sorted CD8+CD4-CCR7+CD45RA+ naive T cells. These receptors all come from a human donor in good health. Some libraries in this study had Jurkat cell RNA spiked in.

This clonotype turned up a few times. The rearrangement uses TRBV20-1 and TRBJ2-7, with D perhaps TRBD2 (6 bases). The CDR3 spans 16 residues. CDR1 DFQATT and CDR2 SNEGSKA come from the germline V gene (reference sequence). Trimming cost V 0 bases and J 3 bases, with 18 bases left between them. The CDR3: CSARDFAGGAYYEQYF. CDR3 nucleotides: TGCAGTGCTAGAGATTTTGCCGGCGGGGCATACTACGAGCAGTACTTC.

The sample holds a few counts of this clonotype. J is TRBJ2-1 and V is TRBV19, with a weak D call TRBD1 (5 bases). Between the trimmed V and J ends, which lost 7 bases and 1 base, there was a span of 8 bases. This CDR3 spans 13 amino acids. Germline V gene sequence: CDR1 LNHDA, CDR2 SQIVND (reference sequence). CDR3 sequence reads: CASTGWSYNEQFF. CDR3 sequence (DNA): TGTGCCAGTACAGGGTGGTCCTACAATGAGCAGTTCTTC.

The V and J genes are TRBV7-3 and TRBJ2-1, with 11 nucleotides matching TRBD2. The CDR3 covers 15 residues. V gave up 5 bases and J gave up 4 bases; unmatched junction bases: 4. Germline CDR1 reads SGHTA; CDR2 reads FQGTGA. CDR3 sequence reads: CASSLLAGEYNEQFF. The CDR3 bases are TGTGCCAGCAGCCTACTAGCGGGAGAGTACAATGAGCAGTTCTTC.

A note on this clonotype: A clone one base away is much larger, so this may be a read error. The chain is built from TRBV7-6 and TRBJ2-2; D is unresolved. In germline, CDR1 is SGHVS, CDR2 FNYEAQ. Between the trimmed V and J ends, which lost 0 bases and 7 bases, there was a span of 6 bases. The CDR3 contains 13 residues. CDR3 sequence (DNA): TGTGCCAGCAGCTTAGCGTGGCACGGGGAGCTGTTTTTT. Its protein product is CASSLAWHGELFF.

This chain joins TRBV9 and TRBJ2-5, with 9 bases fitting TRBD1. This CDR3 has 14 residues. Losses at the gene ends were 3 bases for V and 6 bases for J; bases not matched to a gene: 6. Germline CDR1 SGDLS, CDR2 YYNGEE. CDR3 loop: CASSAGQGRQTQYF. DNA for the CDR3: TGTGCCAGCAGCGCCGGACAGGGGCGGCAGACCCAGTACTTC.

V usage is TRBV11-3 and J usage is TRBJ2-1, with 11 positions matching TRBD2. The DNA end is more similar to TRBJ2-7, so the J call may be wrong. CDR1 is SGHNT, CDR2 YENEEA, per germline. This CDR3 is 14 amino acids long. The CDR3 coding sequence is TGTGCCAGCAGCCCTAGCGGGGGGACGGATGAGCAGTACTTC. This translates into CASSPSGGTDEQYF.

Notes on this clonotype: This may arise from a read error, as a much more abundant clone is one base away. The chain is built from TRBV4-1 and TRBJ2-7; tentative D call: TRBD1 (6 bases). Germline CDR1 is MGHRA and CDR2 is YSYEKL. There are 14 residues in the CDR3. This chain's CDR3 is CASSQEGRGNEQSF. The CDR3 bases are TGCGCCAGCAGCCAAGAAGGCAGGGGAAACGAGCAGTCCTTC.

This clonotype has ten or more counts. V is TRBV3-1 and J is TRBJ1-4, with D tentatively TRBD1 (5 bases). The CDR3 is 15 residues long. Germline loops: CDR1 LGHDT, CDR2 YNNKEL (reference sequence). Trimming shortened V by 0 bases and J by 6 bases, and 11 bases separated the two germline ends. CDR3 loop: CASSQEGRADEKLFF. As DNA, the CDR3 is TGTGCCAGCAGCCAAGAGGGCAGGGCGGATGAAAAACTGTTTTTT.

V usage is TRBV11-3 and J usage is TRBJ1-1; no definite D call. The V gene's germline CDR1 is SGHNT and CDR2 YENEEA. V was trimmed by 2 bases and J by 3 bases, leaving 19 bases between them. This CDR3 region has 17 residues. CDR3 region: CASSLLSRLSMDTEAFF. In DNA form, the CDR3 reads TGTGCCAGCAGCTTATTGTCTCGGCTTTCAATGGACACTGAAGCTTTCTTT.

With respect to this clonotype: This may be a read error: a much more frequent sequence differs by one nucleotide. The V gene is TRBV12-3 or TRBV12-4, the J gene TRBJ2-3; D perhaps matches TRBD1 (5 bases). V lost 3 bases, J lost 2 bases, and 18 bases lay in between. This CDR3 has 17 residues. The CDR3 loop reads CASSFSTVPFLTDTQYF. Here the CDR3 DNA reads TGTGCCAGCAGTTTCTCGACAGTTCCCTTTCTCACAGATACGCAGTATTTT.

The chain uses TRBV9 and TRBJ2-7, with TRBD2 matching over 10 bases. Germline CDR1 is SGDLS and CDR2 is YYNGEE. This CDR3 is 15 amino acids long. The V segment lost 3 bases and the J segment 0 bases; nucleotides outside the gene matches: 3. The CDR3 sequence: CASSASGGSSYEQYF. The CDR3, as DNA: TGTGCCAGCAGCGCTAGCGGGGGAAGCTCCTACGAGCAGTACTTC. The whole variable domain, filled in from reference TRBV9 and TRBJ2-7, reads DSGVTQTPKHLITATGQRVTLRCSPRSGDLSVYWYQQSLDQGLQFLIQYYNGEERAKGNILERFSAQQFPDLHSELNLSSLELGDSALYFCASSASGGSSYEQYFGPGTRLTVT.

This clonotype was found a few times. The J gene is TRBJ2-7, the V gene TRBV18; D gene uncertain. Per germline, CDR1 KGHSH and CDR2 LQKENI. V was clipped by 3 bases and J by 1 base, with 13 bases between them. The CDR3 is 15 amino acids. The CDR3 loop reads CASSPPGPISYEQYF. The CDR3 DNA reads as TGTGCCAGCTCACCCCCTGGACCGATATCCTACGAGCAGTACTTC.

This clonotype has at least ten counts. A junction boundary mismatches the germline segment, possibly from a read error. The gene calls are TRBV6-1 and TRBJ1-2; tentatively, D is TRBD1 (5 bases). The CDR3 runs to 13 residues. Germline CDR1 is MNHNS and CDR2 is SASEGT. The CDR3: CTSIQAKLYGYTF. The CDR3 bases are TGTACCAGCATACAGGCGAAATTATATGGCTACACCTTC.

This clonotype was detected ten times or more. The chain carries TRBV2 and TRBJ1-5; TRBD1 matches 7 bases. CDR1 SNHLY and CDR2 FYNNEI come from the germline V gene. The CDR3 length is 16 residues. V lost 3 bases, J lost 2 bases, and 7 bases stayed unmatched. The CDR3 reads CASSDYLGQGNQPQHF. The CDR3 bases are TGTGCCAGCAGTGATTATTTAGGACAGGGCAATCAGCCCCAGCATTTT. The whole variable domain, filled in from reference TRBV2 and TRBJ1-5, reads EPEVTQTPSHQVTQMGQEVILRCVPISNHLYFYWYRQILGQKVEFLVSFYNNEISEKSEIFDDQFSVERPDGSNFTLKIRSTKLEDSAMYFCASSDYLGQGNQPQHFGDGTRLSIL.

This clonotype was counted ten times or more. This chain uses TRBV29-1 with TRBJ1-1, with a possible D match to TRBD1 (6 bases). The CDR3 consists of 12 residues. V lost 3 bases to trimming and J lost 6 bases, with 11 bases between them. Germline V gene data show CDR1 as SQVTM and CDR2 as ANQGSEA. The CDR3 loop reads CSVERQGSEAFF. The CDR3 DNA reads as TGCAGCGTTGAGCGGCAGGGGTCTGAAGCTTTCTTT.

The table lists this clonotype with many counts. The chain links TRBV9 to TRBJ2-3; unclear D gene. Trimming stripped 0 bases from V and 2 bases from J, with 13 bases between. CDR3 size: 16 residues. Germline assignment: CDR1 SGDLS and CDR2 YYNGEE. Written as DNA, the CDR3 is TGTGCCAGCAGCGTAGAGGTTAGATCATCCACAGATACGCAGTATTTT. Its translation is CASSVEVRSSTDTQYF.

There are many counts of this clonotype. The chain recombines TRBV28 with TRBJ2-3, with D unresolved. V was cut by 5 bases and J by 4 bases, with 7 bases left in between. This CDR3 contains 12 residues. The germline V gene has CDR1 MDHEN and CDR2 SYDVKM. This CDR3 is CASSHYADTQYF. The CDR3 DNA sequence: TGTGCCAGCAGTCACTATGCAGATACGCAGTATTTT.

In its sample, this clonotype was seen a few times. The chain employs TRBV11-2 and TRBJ1-6; D possibly corresponds to TRBD1 (5 bases). V lost 6 bases to trimming and J lost 3 bases, with 12 bases between them. This CDR3 region has 15 residues. Germline values: CDR1 SGHAT, CDR2 FQNNGV. The DNA for the CDR3 is TGTGCCAGCAGGAACTCCAGGGTCTATAATTCACCCCTCCACTTT. Its protein product is CASRNSRVYNSPLHF. Variable domain in full (rest from reference TRBV11-2 and TRBJ1-6): EAGVAQSPRYKIIEKRQSVAFWCNPISGHATLYWYQQILGQGPKLLIQFQNNGVVDDSQLPKDRFSAERLKGVDSTLKIQPAKLEDSAVYLCASRNSRVYNSPLHFGNGTRLTVT.

Written as DNA, the CDR3 is TGTGCCAGCAGTGACTTCACAGGGGAGGGGCAGCCCCAGCATTTT. The encoded protein is CASSDFTGEGQPQHF. The chain is built from TRBV6-1 and TRBJ1-5; 7 positions agree with TRBD1. Trimming removed 3 bases from V and 7 bases from J; junction bases left unmatched: 9. The V gene's germline CDR1 is MNHNS and CDR2 SASEGT. The CDR3 spans 15 residues.